The present T cell receptor (beta chain) was sequenced within a study of OX40 agonist ivuxolimab in advanced cancers. The CDR3 length is 17 residues. The J segment lost 3 bases and the V segment lost 0 bases, leaving 8 bases of the junction unmatched. Germline-derived CDR1 and CDR2 are SGHDT and YYEEEE. TCRdb's table, derived via immunoSEQ multiplex PCR, lists solely in-frame clones and lacks some. The sample lists fewer than 75,000 clones, about 85% occurring once. This clone was detected once. Specimen: CD4+ or CD8+ T cells sorted from blood, collected in a trial of the OX40 agonist ivuxolimab. The chain recombines TRBV5-6 with TRBJ2-4; 8 bases are shared with TRBD1. This clonotype was obtained from an adult with an advanced solid tumor such as melanoma, head and neck, liver or kidney cancer. CDR3 bases: TGTGCCAGCAGCTTGGATCGCAGGGGGCCGGACAAAAACATTCAGTACTTC. Encoded protein: CASSLDRRGPDKNIQYF.